Below, one T cell receptor beta chain is given with its context. Its antigen remains unknown. Sequencing used immunoSEQ version 4 in survey mode. Some clones are missing from TCRdb's copy, which holds only in-frame ones; the method was immunoSEQ multiplex PCR. The sample yields under 40,000 clones, roughly four fifths seen once. An overlapping HIV-1 Gag peptide pool stimulated these cells at roughly 0.97 ug/peptide/mL. CD40L/CD69 double-negative CD45RO-high memory CD4+ T cells were collected. Suppressive ART was started during chronic HIV-1 infection in these adults. The data stem from a study of persistence of HIV-infected CD4 T cells. In the study overall: A couple of participants gave one leukapheresis sample; others gave up to roughly 200 mL blood repeatedly.

Trimming pared 7 bases from V and 0 bases from J, leaving 13 bases between. This CDR3 region has 15 residues. Germline assignment: CDR1 MRHNA and CDR2 SNTAGT. This receptor was obtained from an adult woman with HIV who was CMV-seropositive. The chain uses TRBV6-4 and TRBJ2-4; D unresolved. The sequenced sample was CD4+ T cells sorted from PBMCs after approximately 20-hour stimulation, obtained from a patient who received antiretroviral therapy. The CDR3: CASIGRLLAKNIQYF. The CDR3 nucleotides are TGTGCCAGCATCGGACGGCTGCTAGCCAAAAACATTCAGTACTTC.